What follows are 27 T cell receptor beta chains derived from one specimen sequenced in a study of Ad26.COV2.S vaccination and SARS-CoV-2 variants. Described treatment: around 19 received Ad26.COV2.S at low or high dose, single or two shots; about 5 received placebo; per-sample allocation not given. The investigators took samples on day 63 after the first vaccine or placebo injection. Assay used: immunoSEQ multiplex PCR; TCRdb lists only in-frame clones, some missing. The data hold roughly 420,000 clones, with roughly 89% observed a single time. The source was peripheral blood, collected in a trial of Ad26.COV2.S vaccine versus placebo. The receptors here all came from a person between 18 and 60 years old who received the Ad26.COV2.S COVID-19 vaccine or a placebo.

This sequence joins TRBV7-2 and TRBJ1-5, with a tentative D call TRBD1 (5 bases). There are 15 residues in the CDR3. Deletions cut 4 bases from V and 6 bases from J, with 16 bases between. CDR1 SGHTA and CDR2 FQGNSA come from the germline V gene. The CDR3 loop is CASSSHTGLIQPQHF. The DNA for the CDR3 is TGTGCCAGCAGCTCGCATACAGGTCTGATTCAGCCCCAGCATTTT. The full variable domain, with the rest looked up from reference TRBV7-2 and TRBJ1-5, is GAGVSQSPSNKVTEKGKDVELRCDPISGHTALYWYRQSLGQGLEFLIYFQGNSAPDKSGLPSDRFSAERTGGSVSTLTIQRTQQEDSAVYLCASSSHTGLIQPQHFGDGTRLSIL.

This clone was found a few times. The chain links TRBV7-2 to TRBJ1-5; no reliable D call. Looked up from germline, CDR1 is SGHTA and CDR2 is FQGNSA. This CDR3 has 15 amino acids. V was clipped by 3 bases and J by 2 bases, with 11 bases between them. The CDR3 DNA reads as TGTGCCAGCAGCTTGGAGGGAAGGGGCAATCAGCCCCAGCATTTT. Translated: CASSLEGRGNQPQHF.

This CDR3 reads CASSSSGGAVDEQFF. In DNA, the CDR3 is TGCGCCAGCAGCTCAAGCGGGGGGGCCGTAGATGAGCAGTTCTTC. This rearrangement joins TRBV5-1 to TRBJ2-1; 10 positions match TRBD2. The CDR3 is 15 amino acids. V lost 3 bases and J lost 8; bases outside the gene matches: 8. Germline V gene sequence: CDR1 SGHRS, CDR2 YFSETQ.

V usage is TRBV4-3 and J usage is TRBJ2-3; 12 nucleotides line up with TRBD1. After removal of 4 bases from V and 5 bases from J, the junction contained 13 bases not matched to a gene. The CDR3 extends over 18 amino acids. CDR1 is LGHNA, CDR2 YSLEER, per germline. Here the CDR3 reads CASSRQRPGQGALDTQYF. The CDR3, as DNA: TGCGCCAGCAGCCGACAACGACCGGGACAGGGGGCATTAGATACGCAGTATTTT.

For this clone: Other DNA sequences of this sample code for an identical CDR3. This chain uses TRBV7-3 with TRBJ1-2; tentatively, D is TRBD1 (5 bases). Germline CDR1 SGHTA, CDR2 FQGTGA. The V and J ends lost 2 bases and 4 bases respectively, with 8 bases between them. The CDR3 totals 13 residues. The CDR3 loop reads CASSLGTGYGYTF. DNA for the CDR3: TGTGCCAGCAGCTTAGGGACGGGCTATGGCTACACCTTC.

J is TRBJ1-4 and V is TRBV28; no clear D gene. In germline, CDR1 is MDHEN, CDR2 SYDVKM. This CDR3 spans 14 amino acids. Trimming took 3 bases from V and 5 from J, leaving 10 bases between them. The DNA for the CDR3 is TGTGCCAGCAGTTTGAGGAATAGAAATGAAAAACTGTTTTTT. This encodes CASSLRNRNEKLFF.

In nucleotides, the CDR3 is TGTGCCAGCAGTTCCCCGACTCAAGATACGCAGTATTTT. Translation: CASSSPTQDTQYF. The chain has TRBV5-4 and TRBJ2-3; no firm D call. Looked up from germline, CDR1 is SGHNT and CDR2 is YYREEE (reference sequence). This CDR3 is built from 13 residues. The ends were cut back, 5 bases at V and 5 bases at J, with 12 bases in the middle.

The gene calls are TRBV11-2 and TRBJ2-1, with 11 bases aligning to TRBD2. The V gene's germline CDR1 is SGHAT and CDR2 FQNNGV. The CDR3 is 18 residues long. Trimming at V came to 0 bases and at J to 6 bases, leaving 10 bases not matched to a gene. CDR3 amino acids: CASSLEILAGAGFNEQFF. CDR3 nucleotide sequence: TGTGCCAGCAGCTTAGAAATACTAGCGGGAGCTGGCTTCAATGAGCAGTTCTTC.

The chain links TRBV6-5 to TRBJ2-1; possibly TRBD2 for D (6 bases). The CDR3 runs to 13 residues. From germline, CDR1 is MNHEY and CDR2 SVGAGI. Trimming stripped 6 bases from V and 10 bases from J, with 16 bases between. In DNA, the CDR3 is TGTGCCAGCAGGTCACGGGGGAAAGGGGAGCAGTTCTTC. The encoded protein is CASRSRGKGEQFF.

The chain is built from TRBV6-2 or TRBV6-3 and TRBJ1-1, with 9 bases lining up with TRBD1. CDR1 is MNHEY and CDR2 is SVGEGT in the germline V gene. J was trimmed by 4 bases and V by 1 base; bases with no gene match: 7. The CDR3 contains 16 residues. The CDR3 loop is CASSYFGQGRSTEAFF. The CDR3 DNA follows: TGTGCCAGCAGTTACTTCGGACAGGGGAGAAGCACTGAAGCTTTCTTT.

The chain recombines TRBV28 with TRBJ1-4; D is perhaps TRBD1 (6 bases). V was clipped by 8 bases and J by 4 bases, with 8 bases between them. Germline loops: CDR1 MDHEN, CDR2 SYDVKM. The CDR3 extends over 12 amino acids. The CDR3 region has the DNA TGTGCCAGCTCACAGGGTAATGAAAAACTGTTTTTT. Translating it yields CASSQGNEKLFF.

The genes are TRBV2 and TRBJ2-7, with D unclear. The CDR3 consists of 13 residues. Looked up from germline, CDR1 is SNHLY and CDR2 is FYNNEI. V was pared by 4 bases and J by 0 bases, with 7 bases between. CDR3 protein: CASSGRISYEQYF. In DNA form, the CDR3 reads TGTGCCAGCAGTGGCAGGATCTCCTACGAGCAGTACTTC.

The rearrangement uses TRBV7-9 and TRBJ1-3, with D unresolved. CDR1 is SEHNR, CDR2 FQNEAQ, per germline (reference sequence). The ends were cut back, 1 base at V and 0 bases at J, with 10 bases in the middle. The CDR3 totals 16 residues. In nucleotides, the CDR3 is TGTGCCAGCAGCTTAGGGCAAGACCTCTCTGGAAACACCATATATTTT. Residues: CASSLGQDLSGNTIYF.

The chain couples TRBV2 to TRBJ1-1; D gene ambiguous. The germline V gene has CDR1 SNHLY and CDR2 FYNNEI. This CDR3 contains 13 residues. Trimming pared 6 bases from V and 0 bases from J, leaving 8 bases between. CDR3 in amino acids: CASRANLNTEAFF. As DNA, the CDR3 is TGTGCCAGCAGAGCGAATCTGAACACTGAAGCTTTCTTT.

The table lists this clone with a count of one. The chain uses TRBV7-3 and TRBJ2-7; D may be TRBD1 or TRBD2 (5 bases each). Germline V lookup: CDR1 SGHTA, CDR2 FQGTGA. V lost 8 bases and J lost 5, with 22 bases in between. There are 15 residues in the CDR3. The CDR3 spells CASGLGERIPDEQYV. DNA of the CDR3: TGTGCCAGCGGGTTGGGGGAGCGAATTCCCGACGAGCAGTACGTC.

This clone was seen a few times. The chain joins TRBV11-3 to TRBJ2-2; perhaps TRBD2 as D (6 bases). CDR3 length: 14 residues. The ends were cut back, 1 base at V and 3 bases at J, with 6 bases in the middle. From germline, CDR1 is SGHNT and CDR2 YENEEA. CDR3 DNA sequence: TGTGCCAGCAGCTTAGCGGGAGACACCGGGGAGCTGTTTTTT. Translating it yields CASSLAGDTGELFF.

The chain links TRBV2 to TRBJ2-7; 7 nucleotides align to TRBD1. CDR1 is SNHLY, CDR2 FYNNEI, per germline. This CDR3 is 14 amino acids long. After removal of 0 bases from V and 3 bases from J, the junction contained 2 bases not matched to a gene. CDR3 sequence reads: CASSEARDSYEQYV. The CDR3 DNA sequence: TGTGCCAGCAGTGAAGCTCGGGACAGCTACGAGCAGTACGTC.

The chain combines TRBV7-9 with TRBJ2-1; 7 bases are a match to TRBD2. The CDR3 length is 16 residues. V was pared by 2 bases and J by 0 bases, with 4 bases of the junction left unmatched. Germline CDR1 reads SEHNR; CDR2 reads FQNEAQ (reference sequence). In DNA form, the CDR3 reads TGTGCCAGCAGCTTATTCGGGGGGTACTCCTACAATGAGCAGTTCTTC. Translating it yields CASSLFGGYSYNEQFF.

The J gene is TRBJ2-1, the V gene TRBV5-1, with 11 bases matching TRBD2. V was pared by 4 bases and J by 8 bases, with 8 bases of the junction left unmatched. This CDR3 has 15 residues. The germline CDR1 and CDR2 sequences are SGHRS and YFSETQ. CDR3 nucleotides: TGCGCCAGCAGCAGACTTAGCGGGAGGGCAGATGAGCAGTTCTTC. It specifies CASSRLSGRADEQFF. Using reference TRBV5-1 and TRBJ2-1 for the parts outside the CDR3, the full variable domain is KAGVTQTPRYLIKTRGQQVTLSCSPISGHRSVSWYQQTPGQGLQFLFEYFSETQRNKGNFPGRFSGRQFSNSRSEMNVSTLELGDSALYLCASSRLSGRADEQFFGPGTRLTVL.

This clone was detected once. The CDR3 reads CASSYDRTYGYTF. CDR3 DNA sequence: TGTGCCAGCAGTTACGACAGAACCTATGGCTACACCTTC. The chain recombines TRBV6-5 with TRBJ1-2, with TRBD1 as a possible D gene (5 bases). Germline values: CDR1 MNHEY, CDR2 SVGAGI. Deletions cut 2 bases from V and 4 bases from J, with 8 bases between. The CDR3 totals 13 residues.

The DNA of the CDR3 is TGTGCCAGCAGTTCACCGGTGAACACTGAAGCTTTCTTT. Protein sequence: CASSSPVNTEAFF. The genes are TRBV6-5 and TRBJ1-1; D uncertain. Trimming removed 4 bases at V and 0 bases at J, with 6 bases between. This CDR3 comprises 13 residues. Germline CDR1 MNHEY, CDR2 SVGAGI.

The chain links TRBV21-1 to TRBJ2-7; TRBD2, the D gene given by the table, was not confirmed from the DNA. TRBV21-1 is listed as a pseudogene. This CDR3 has 12 amino acids. The CDR3 protein is CASREIYYEQYV. The DNA for the CDR3 is TGTGCCAGCAGAGAGATCTACTACGAGCAGTACGTC.

This sequence joins TRBV2 and TRBJ2-5; 9 bases align to TRBD2. Germline V gene lookup returns CDR1 SNHLY and CDR2 FYNNEI. J gave up 4 bases and V 3 bases, and 3 bases lay outside the gene matches. The CDR3 contains 14 residues. The CDR3 nucleotides read TGTGCCAGCAGTGAGGTTAGCGGGAGAGAGACCCAGTACTTC. Protein: CASSEVSGRETQYF.

The chain recombines TRBV14 with TRBJ2-4; tentatively, D is TRBD2 (5 bases). Germline lookup yields CDR1 SGHDN and CDR2 FVKESK. V lost 1 base, J lost 9 bases, and 10 bases lay in between. The CDR3 is made up of 13 amino acids. CDR3 region: CASSQGPEGIQYF. CDR3 nucleotide sequence: TGTGCCAGCAGCCAAGGGCCCGAGGGCATTCAGTACTTC.

This sequence joins TRBV27 and TRBJ2-2, with unresolved D. Deletions cut 3 bases from V and 1 base from J, with 15 bases between. This CDR3 is 17 amino acids long. Germline CDR1 reads MNHEY; CDR2 reads SMNVEV (reference sequence). The CDR3 sequence is CASSLRFSWGNTGELFF. In DNA form, the CDR3 reads TGTGCCAGCAGTTTGCGGTTTTCTTGGGGGAACACCGGGGAGCTGTTTTTT.

A remark on this clone: The junction and the germline gene differ at one end; a read error may be behind it. This chain uses TRBV24-1 with TRBJ1-2; unclear D gene. CDR3 length: 8 amino acids. Germline values: CDR1 KGHDR, CDR2 SFDVKD. CDR3 DNA: TGTGCCACCAGTGGGCCGATGTTC. Its translation: CATSGPMF.

V is TRBV28 and J is TRBJ2-7; D gene unclear. The V end lost 5 bases, the J end lost 0 bases, and 8 bases lay between the germline ends. The CDR3 extends over 13 amino acids. Germline V gene lookup returns CDR1 MDHEN and CDR2 SYDVKM. The chain's CDR3 is CASSKVSSYEQYF. CDR3 coding DNA: TGTGCCAGCAGTAAGGTTAGCTCCTACGAGCAGTACTTC.